Listed below are T cell receptor beta chains from one sample, sequenced in a study of blood T cell repertoires in COVID-19. Assay: immunoSEQ multiplex PCR; the TCRdb copy retains only in-frame clones and omits some. This sample has 310,000 or so clones, with around 89% found just once. The sample consisted of PBMCs or T cells enriched from blood (not recorded which). The receptors originated from a woman younger than 35 with acute COVID-19. The CDR3 runs from the conserved cysteine through the conserved F or W. D genes are given only for firm matches. Some rows mark clone size as missing; the rest say once, few, many or name a class of expanded clone.

cdr3_aa cdr3_nt clone_size d_call j_call cdr3_length v_call
CATSRGQTYNEQFF TGTGCCACCAGCAGAGGCCAGACATACAATGAGCAGTTCTTC NA NA TRBJ2-1 14 TRBV15
CASSLDRGNYNEQFF TGTGCCAGCAGTCTGGACAGGGGCAACTACAATGAGCAGTTCTTC NA TRBD1 TRBJ2-1 15 TRBV6-5
CASSQEAGYEQYF TGCGCCAGCAGCCAAGAGGCGGGGTACGAGCAGTACTTC NA NA TRBJ2-7 13 TRBV4-1
CASSFDGINEQFF TGTGCCAGCAGCTTTGACGGGATCAATGAGCAGTTCTTC NA NA TRBJ2-1 13 TRBV7-2
CATSATMGVYNEQFF TGTGCCACCAGTGCAACGATGGGAGTATACAATGAGCAGTTCTTC NA NA TRBJ2-1 15 TRBV24-1
CASSLERGNTEAFF TGTGCCAGCAGCTTGGAACGGGGGAACACTGAAGCTTTCTTT NA NA TRBJ1-1 14 TRBV5-4
CASSSSRREGNEQFF TGCGCCAGCAGTTCCTCCCGGCGGGAGGGGAATGAGCAGTTCTTC once TRBD2 TRBJ2-1 15 TRBV5-1
CAWSDTYEQYF TGTGCCTGGAGTGATACCTACGAGCAGTACTTC NA NA TRBJ2-7 11 TRBV30
CASSLTGGISTDTQYF TGTGCCAGCAGTTTAACGGGAGGGATAAGCACAGATACGCAGTATTTT few TRBD2 TRBJ2-3 16 TRBV28
CASSWDRANTGELFF TGTGCCAGCAGTTGGGACAGGGCGAACACCGGGGAGCTGTTTTTT once TRBD1 TRBJ2-2 15 TRBV2
CATSPHRGGYNEQFF TGTGCCACCAGTCCGCACAGGGGTGGGTACAATGAGCAGTTCTTC NA TRBD1 TRBJ2-1 15 TRBV24-1
CANTRGGDGYTF TGTGCCAATACCAGGGGAGGGGATGGCTACACCTTC NA NA TRBJ1-2 12 TRBV25-1
CASSRGRANYGYTF TGTGCCAGCAGCCGTGGGCGTGCTAACTATGGCTACACCTTC NA NA TRBJ1-2 14 TRBV3-1/TRBV3-2
CAWSPSGNTIYF TGTGCCTGGAGTCCGTCTGGAAACACCATATATTTT NA NA TRBJ1-3 12 TRBV30
CASRETGRATNEKLFF TGTGCCAGCAGAGAGACAGGACGCGCAACTAATGAAAAACTGTTTTTT NA NA TRBJ1-4 16 TRBV2
CASSPLGTDEQYF TGTGCCAGCAGTCCCCTGGGTACAGACGAGCAGTACTTC NA NA TRBJ2-7 13 TRBV27
CASSQSSGRGGEQFF TGTGCCAGCAGCCAATCTAGCGGGAGGGGCGGTGAGCAGTTCTTC NA TRBD2 TRBJ2-1 15 TRBV7-8
CASSDALFGNQPQHF TGTGCCAGCAGCGACGCCCTATTCGGGAATCAGCCCCAGCATTTT NA NA TRBJ1-5 15 TRBV6-5
CASSQNEQYF TGTGCCAGCAGCCAGAACGAGCAGTACTTC NA NA TRBJ2-7 10 TRBV2
CASSPLVRSGKNTEAFF TGTGCCAGCAGCCCCCTAGTAAGATCCGGGAAAAACACTGAAGCTTTCTTT NA NA TRBJ1-1 17 TRBV27
CASSLGALAGAMNTEAFF TGCGCCAGCAGCTTGGGGGCCCTTGCGGGGGCCATGAACACTGAAGCTTTCTTT NA NA TRBJ1-1 18 TRBV5-1
CASSPDRGADTQYF TGTGCCAGCAGTCCGGACAGGGGCGCAGATACGCAGTATTTT NA TRBD1 TRBJ2-3 14 TRBV27
CASSRYPAGTGNGYTF TGTGCCAGCAGCAGATACCCGGCAGGGACTGGGAATGGCTACACCTTC NA NA TRBJ1-2 16 TRBV27